The entry below gives a single TCR beta chain sequence along with its context. Other DNA sequences in this specimen translate into the identical CDR3. This record comes from a study of blood T cell repertoires in COVID-19. Turning to the study itself: Material from acute and convalescent COVID-19 was sourced from the United States, Italy and Spain. PBMCs, B-cell-depleted T cells, or T cells were the source of the cDNA or gDNA that made up the material.

Under the authors' procedure: Amplification from reference gene primers served as the basis for estimated nucleated cell counts. Sequencing was performed with immunoSEQ multiplex PCR; in TCRdb, only in-frame clones are kept and a portion is missing. V and J calls and clone size are copied from that table; D and trimming were computed from the DNA. The sample has hundreds of thousands of clones; more than 85% are singletons. CDR3 size: 12 residues. Germline-derived CDR1 and CDR2 are LNHDA and SQIVND (reference sequence). Trimming cost V 1 base and J 5 bases, with 3 bases left between them. The receptor's source is a woman younger than 45 with acute or convalescent COVID-19. Source material: peripheral blood. The rearrangement links TRBV19 to TRBJ2-1; D unresolved. The CDR3 region is CASSIGNNEQFF. The CDR3 nucleotides are TGTGCCAGTAGTATAGGTAACAATGAGCAGTTCTTC.